This entry features one TCR beta chain sequence. Antigen: not known. The sample originates from a study of long-term antiretroviral therapy in people with HIV. Regarding the study as a whole: ART preceded a rise in diversity that nonetheless stayed lower than in transplant donor controls. It was observed that HIV repertoires exhibited narrower CDR3 length ranges than controls.

Runs used v3.0 of the immunoSEQ assay and were done at survey level. The target of sequencing was about 40,000-55,000 T-cell genomes per sample. Assay used: immunoSEQ multiplex PCR; TCRdb lists only in-frame clones, some missing. The table shows roughly 24,000 clones, with 85% to 90% occurring only once. Specimens carried about 0.85-11 million cryopreserved PBMC before DNA extraction. The germline V gene has CDR1 MNHEY and CDR2 SVGAGI. Trimming took 6 bases from V and 3 from J, leaving 17 bases between them. CDR3 length: 15 amino acids. The chain is built from TRBV6-5 and TRBJ1-2, with a possible D match to TRBD1 (5 bases). The material sequenced was unsorted PBMCs, taken 1.8 years before starting antiretroviral therapy. The origin of this receptor is a woman aged 30 to 39 with HIV. The CDR3 DNA is TGTGCCAGCAGAATATCCGGGGGATCGGACTATGGCTACACCTTC. Translation: CASRISGGSDYGYTF.